Listed here is a single T cell receptor (beta chain). The data stem from a study of T cells expressing NK-cell markers. Study-level background: In sorted CD3+CD56+NKG2C+, CD3+CD56+NKG2C- and CD3+CD56-NKG2C+ T cells, TCR beta repertoires were obtained.

5'RACE template switching with UMIs generated TCR beta cDNA. TCRdb reprocessed the 5' RACE reads, keeping one entry per CDR3 protein, no DNA. The sample includes 500,000 to 700,000 distinct CDR3 sequences. Per germline, CDR1 SEHNR and CDR2 FQNEAQ (reference sequence). The CDR3 covers 15 residues. The receptor comes from a man aged 18 to 35 in good health. The chain joins TRBV7-9 to TRBJ2-5; TCRdb lists TRBD2, though no DNA is available to test this call. The sequenced sample was blood T cells: a sorted CD56 or NKG2C T cell subset, CD4+ or CD8+ T cells, or bulk PBMC T cells (not recorded which). CDR3 in amino acids: CASSLQRQNQETQYF.